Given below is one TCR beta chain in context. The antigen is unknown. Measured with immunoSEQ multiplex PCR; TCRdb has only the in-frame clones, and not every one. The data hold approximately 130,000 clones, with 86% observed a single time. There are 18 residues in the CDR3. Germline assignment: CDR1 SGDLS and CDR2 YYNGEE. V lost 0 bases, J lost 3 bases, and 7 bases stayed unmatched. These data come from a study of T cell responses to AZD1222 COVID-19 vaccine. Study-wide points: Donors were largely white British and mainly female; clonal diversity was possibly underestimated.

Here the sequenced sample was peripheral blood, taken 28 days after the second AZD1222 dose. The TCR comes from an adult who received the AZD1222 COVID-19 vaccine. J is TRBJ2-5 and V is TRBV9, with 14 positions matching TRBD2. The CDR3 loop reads CASSVGMTSGGAKETQYF. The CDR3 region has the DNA TGTGCCAGCAGCGTAGGCATGACTAGCGGGGGGGCGAAAGAGACCCAGTACTTC.